What follows describes a single TCR beta chain. Antigen: not known. The sample originates from a study of shared clonotypes between healthy human individuals. Regarding the study as a whole: As a rule, naive subsets had a larger estimated richness than memory subsets.

Study processing details: Junction-only immunoSEQ sequences carried no quality scores, so filtering differed. TCRdb's copy holds only in-frame clones and misses some; the assay was immunoSEQ multiplex PCR. That table supplies the V and J calls and clone size; D and trimming were determined from the DNA. This table holds roughly 2.5 million clones, more than 80% found once. V was trimmed by 2 bases and J by 8 bases, leaving 17 bases between them. Germline V gives CDR1 SGHDT, CDR2 YYEEEE. The CDR3 has 15 residues. Input material: naive CD4+ T cells sorted from blood. Sample subset: CD45RA+ positively selected. This clonotype was obtained from a man between 18 and 29 years old in good health. V and J are TRBV5-6 and TRBJ2-1; D perhaps matches TRBD1 (6 bases). CDR3 DNA sequence: TGTGCCAGCAGCTTCGCGACAAGGGGGTTCCATGAGCAGTTCTTC. This codes for CASSFATRGFHEQFF. Based on the CDR3 plus reference TRBV5-6 and TRBJ2-1, the full variable domain is DAGVTQSPTHLIKTRGQQVTLRCSPKSGHDTVSWYQQALGQGPQFIFQYYEEEERQRGNFPDRFSGHQFPNYSSELNVNALLLGDSALYLCASSFATRGFHEQFFGPGTRLTVL.